This TCR beta chain was found in a study of blood T cell repertoires in COVID-19. Study in general: PBMCs, B-cell-depleted T cells, or T cells provided the cDNA or gDNA that made up the material.

Original processing methods: Estimation of nucleated cell counts relied on the amplification of reference gene primers. Libraries were prepared by immunoSEQ multiplex PCR; TCRdb keeps only in-frame clonotypes and omits some of them. Clone size and the V and J calls come from that table; the DNA yielded D and trimming. The sample contains under 200,000 clones, about four fifths of which appear only once. Germline assignment: CDR1 PRHDT and CDR2 FYEKMQ (reference sequence). V was clipped by 5 bases and J by 7 bases; unmatched bases: 6. CDR3 size: 13 residues. The specimen was peripheral blood. The receptor's source is a man aged 65-85 years with active or convalescent COVID-19. The chain uses TRBV13 and TRBJ1-2, with 8 bases aligning to TRBD1. The DNA for the CDR3 is TGTGCCAGCAGCCCTATGACAGGGGTTGGCTACACCTTC. Translating gives CASSPMTGVGYTF. Variable domain in full (rest from reference TRBV13 and TRBJ1-2): AAGVIQSPRHLIKEKRETATLKCYPIPRHDTVYWYQQGPGQDPQFLISFYEKMQSDKGSIPDRFSAQQFSDYHSELNMSSLELGDSALYFCASSPMTGVGYTFGSGTRLTVV.